Listed below are T cell receptor beta chains from one sample, sequenced in a study of blood T cells in healthy people across ages. In TCRdb, the 5' RACE reads were re-called with MiXCR into one record per CDR3 protein. The sample includes approximately 1.5 million distinct CDR3 sequences, approximately 43% of them seen just once. Material: blood. The source of these receptors is a woman between 18 and 29 years old in good health. Each CDR3 is given with its conserved first and last residue. The D gene is left open where the match is weak. Size values are once, few and many counts, or a class for expanded clones, and some rows have none.

J gene: TRBJ2-3
clone size: -
V gene: TRBV7-2
D gene: -
CDR3 DNA: TGTGCCAGCAGCTCGCGGACAGGGAGGGCCACAGATACGCAGTATTTT
CDR3 protein: CASSSRTGRATDTQYF

J gene: TRBJ2-1
clone size: few
V gene: TRBV2
D gene: -
CDR3 DNA: TGTGCCAGCACCGAGTTCGCTGAGCAGTTCTTC
CDR3 protein: CASTEFAEQFF

J gene: TRBJ1-5
clone size: few
V gene: TRBV12-3/TRBV12-4
D gene: -
CDR3 DNA: TGTGCCAGCAGCCCTACAGGGCTCATCCCTATGAATCAGCCCCAGCATTTT
CDR3 protein: CASSPTGLIPMNQPQHF

J gene: TRBJ2-7
clone size: -
V gene: TRBV20-1
D gene: -
CDR3 DNA: TGCAGTGCTAGAGAGGGGTCGACCACCTACGAGCAGTACTTC
CDR3 protein: CSAREGSTTYEQYF

J gene: TRBJ2-5
clone size: -
V gene: TRBV2
D gene: -
CDR3 DNA: TGTGCCAGCAGTGAATTGGTGGAGACCCAGTACTTC
CDR3 protein: CASSELVETQYF

J gene: TRBJ2-6
clone size: few
V gene: TRBV5-1
D gene: -
CDR3 DNA: TGCGCCAGCAGCTTGACAGCTTCCTCTGGGGCCAACGTCCTGACTTTC
CDR3 protein: CASSLTASSGANVLTF

J gene: TRBJ2-3
clone size: -
V gene: TRBV3-1
D gene: -
CDR3 DNA: TGTGCCAGCAGCCCCAAGTCCTCTACCTACTTCGCAGGAACGCAGTATTTT
CDR3 protein: CASSPKSSTYFAGTQYF

J gene: TRBJ2-5
clone size: few
V gene: TRBV6-5
D gene: -
CDR3 DNA: TGTGCCAGCAGTTATCGGGGGCTAGAAGGGGAGACCCAGTACTTC
CDR3 protein: CASSYRGLEGETQYF

J gene: TRBJ2-4
clone size: few
V gene: TRBV9
D gene: -
CDR3 DNA: TGTGCCAGCAGCTCCGGACTAATTCAGTACTTC
CDR3 protein: CASSSGLIQYF

J gene: TRBJ2-3
clone size: few
V gene: TRBV2
D gene: -
CDR3 DNA: TGTGCCAGCACTGTTAGTAACGGAGATACGCAGTATTTT
CDR3 protein: CASTVSNGDTQYF

J gene: TRBJ2-5
clone size: -
V gene: TRBV29-1
D gene: TRBD1
CDR3 DNA: TGCAGCGGAGGGCGGAGAGGCGGGACAGGAAGGGAGACCCAGTACTTC
CDR3 protein: CSGGRRGGTGRETQYF

J gene: TRBJ1-5
clone size: few
V gene: TRBV4-3
D gene: -
CDR3 DNA: TGCGCCAGCAGCCAAGACTCCCTTCGGCCCCAGCATTTT
CDR3 protein: CASSQDSLRPQHF

J gene: TRBJ2-1
clone size: few
V gene: TRBV6-6
D gene: -
CDR3 DNA: TGTGCCAGCAGTTACTACGGGACGAGCTACAATGAGCAGTTCTTC
CDR3 protein: CASSYYGTSYNEQFF

J gene: TRBJ1-1
clone size: -
V gene: TRBV7-3
D gene: TRBD1
CDR3 DNA: TGTGCCAGCAGCCACTCCAGGGGGCTCGGTGAAGCTTTCTTT
CDR3 protein: CASSHSRGLGEAFF

J gene: TRBJ2-1
clone size: few
V gene: TRBV6-2/TRBV6-3
D gene: TRBD1
CDR3 DNA: TGTGCCAGCAGTTCTCCCACCTCAATAAAAATGACAGGGGACGAGCAGTTCTTC
CDR3 protein: CASSSPTSIKMTGDEQFF

J gene: TRBJ1-2
clone size: few
V gene: TRBV20-1
D gene: -
CDR3 DNA: TGCAGTGCTAGAGTCGCGGGGGCGCGCACCTTC
CDR3 protein: CSARVAGARTF

J gene: TRBJ2-5
clone size: -
V gene: TRBV12-3/TRBV12-4
D gene: TRBD2
CDR3 DNA: TGTGCCAGCAGTGAAAAGCGGGGGGGCTCAGAGACCCAGTACTTC
CDR3 protein: CASSEKRGGSETQYF

J gene: TRBJ2-3
clone size: few
V gene: TRBV29-1
D gene: TRBD2
CDR3 DNA: TGCAGCGTTGAAGTGGGAGCGGGACCAGATACGCAGTATTTT
CDR3 protein: CSVEVGAGPDTQYF

J gene: TRBJ1-2
clone size: -
V gene: TRBV5-1
D gene: -
CDR3 DNA: TGCGCCAGCAGCTTGGGGCCCCCCAAGGACTACACCTTC
CDR3 protein: CASSLGPPKDYTF

J gene: TRBJ2-3
clone size: -
V gene: TRBV12-5
D gene: -
CDR3 DNA: TGTGCTAGTGGTCTAGCCCCGGACGACAGCACAGATACGCAGTATTTT
CDR3 protein: CASGLAPDDSTDTQYF

J gene: TRBJ2-1
clone size: few
V gene: TRBV7-9
D gene: -
CDR3 DNA: TGTGCCAGCTCCAGTCGCGGAAACAATGAGCAGTTCTTC
CDR3 protein: CASSSRGNNEQFF

J gene: TRBJ2-1
clone size: -
V gene: TRBV28
D gene: TRBD1
CDR3 DNA: TGTGCCAGCAGTCGTCCCGGGACAGGGGACAATGAGCAGTTCTTC
CDR3 protein: CASSRPGTGDNEQFF

J gene: TRBJ2-7
clone size: few
V gene: TRBV6-1
D gene: -
CDR3 DNA: TGTGCCAGCAGTGAAGTAGGACTAACGGGTGGGGAGCAGTACTTC
CDR3 protein: CASSEVGLTGGEQYF